A single count supports the clone carrying this T cell receptor beta chain. Assay used: immunoSEQ multiplex PCR; TCRdb lists only in-frame clones, some missing. The sample carries about 220,000 clones, roughly 94% recorded once. The V end was cut by 2 bases, the J end by 7 bases, with 6 bases between. The germline V gene encodes CDR1 SGHTA and CDR2 FQGNSA. The CDR3 is 12 amino acids. These data come from a study of control samples from healthy donors and cancer patients. Sample: blood. The chain uses TRBV7-2 and TRBJ1-5; no firm D call. The sequence derives from a man aged 45-60 years in good health. The DNA of the CDR3 is TGTGCCAGCAGCTTACCAGCGCAGCCCCAGCATTTT. As protein: CASSLPAQPQHF.